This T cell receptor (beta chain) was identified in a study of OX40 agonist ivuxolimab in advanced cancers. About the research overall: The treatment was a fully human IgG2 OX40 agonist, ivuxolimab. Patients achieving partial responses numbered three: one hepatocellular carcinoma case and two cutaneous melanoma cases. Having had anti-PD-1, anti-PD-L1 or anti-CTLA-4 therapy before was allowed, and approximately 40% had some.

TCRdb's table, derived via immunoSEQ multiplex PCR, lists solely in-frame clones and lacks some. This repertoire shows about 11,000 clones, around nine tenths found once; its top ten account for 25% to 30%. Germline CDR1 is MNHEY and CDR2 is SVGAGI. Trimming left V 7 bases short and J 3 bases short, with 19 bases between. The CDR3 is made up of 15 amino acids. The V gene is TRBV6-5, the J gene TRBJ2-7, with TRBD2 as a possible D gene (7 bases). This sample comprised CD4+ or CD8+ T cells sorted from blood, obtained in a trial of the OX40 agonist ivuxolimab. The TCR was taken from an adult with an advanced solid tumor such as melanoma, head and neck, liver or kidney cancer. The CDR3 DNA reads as TGTGCCAGCACCCCGCAGGGGACTACCATCTACGAGCAGTACTTC. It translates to CASTPQGTTIYEQYF.